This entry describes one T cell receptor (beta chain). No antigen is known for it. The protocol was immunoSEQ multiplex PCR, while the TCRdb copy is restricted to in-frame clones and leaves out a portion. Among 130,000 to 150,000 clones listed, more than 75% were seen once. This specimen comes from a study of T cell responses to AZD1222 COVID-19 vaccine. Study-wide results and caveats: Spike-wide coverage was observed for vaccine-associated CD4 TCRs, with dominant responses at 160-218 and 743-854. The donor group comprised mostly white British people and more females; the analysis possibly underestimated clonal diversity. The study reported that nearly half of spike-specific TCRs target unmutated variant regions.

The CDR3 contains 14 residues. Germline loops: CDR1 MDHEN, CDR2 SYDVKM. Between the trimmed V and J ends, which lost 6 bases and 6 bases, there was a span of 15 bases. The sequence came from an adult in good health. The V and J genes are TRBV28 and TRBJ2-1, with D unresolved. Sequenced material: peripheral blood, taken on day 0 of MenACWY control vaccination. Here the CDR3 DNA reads TGTGCCAGCAGCCCGCCGGGTCCAACCAATGAGCAGTTCTTC. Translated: CASSPPGPTNEQFF.